What follows are 16 T cell receptor beta chains derived from one specimen sequenced in a study of T cells after yellow fever vaccination. TCRdb re-derived calls from the 5' RACE reads in MiXCR, one entry per CDR3 protein. Of fewer than 450,000 distinct CDR3 sequences in the sample, around 8.1% were seen once. The input for sequencing was PBMCs, taken roughly 46 days after the first yellow fever vaccination. These TCRs come from a man aged 18 to 30 who received the YFV17D yellow fever vaccine.

The sample holds a few counts of this clonotype. This chain connects TRBV6-5 to TRBJ1-1; D is perhaps TRBD1 (5 bases). This CDR3 comprises 14 residues. The germline V gene has CDR1 MNHEY and CDR2 SVGAGI. The ends were cut back, 2 bases at V and 6 bases at J, with 13 bases in the middle. The chain's CDR3 is CASSYGRAVSEAFF. The DNA for the CDR3 is TGTGCCAGCAGTTACGGCAGGGCGGTCTCTGAAGCTTTCTTT.

This clonotype was seen only a few times. The chain carries TRBV5-1 and TRBJ1-1; D gene uncertain. The germline CDR1 and CDR2 sequences are SGHRS and YFSETQ. The CDR3 has 14 residues. Trimming cost V 4 bases and J 1 base, with 11 bases left between them. The CDR3 region is CASSPPQTNTEAFF. The CDR3 DNA reads TGCGCCAGCAGCCCCCCCCAGACGAACACTGAAGCTTTCTTT. Combining the CDR3 with reference TRBV5-1 and TRBJ1-1 gives the whole variable domain KAGVTQTPRYLIKTRGQQVTLSCSPISGHRSVSWYQQTPGQGLQFLFEYFSETQRNKGNFPGRFSGRQFSNSRSEMNVSTLELGDSALYLCASSPPQTNTEAFFGQGTRLTVV.

Only one count was recorded for this clonotype. This chain joins TRBV18 and TRBJ2-7; no reliable D call. V shed 2 bases and J shed 4 bases, with 15 bases lying between them. The germline gives CDR1 KGHSH, CDR2 LQKENI. The CDR3 totals 15 residues. The CDR3 spells CASSPGVSEFYEQYV. In nucleotides, the CDR3 is TGTGCCAGCTCACCAGGCGTATCCGAATTTTACGAGCAGTACGTC.

This clonotype has only a few counts. This sequence joins TRBV7-9 and TRBJ1-5; D ambiguous. The V gene's germline CDR1 is SEHNR and CDR2 FQNEAQ (reference sequence). V lost 3 bases and J lost 3, with 6 bases in between. The CDR3 has 13 amino acids. The CDR3 bases are TGTGCCAGCAGCTTTGGGGACAATCAGCCCCAGCATTTT. Amino acids: CASSFGDNQPQHF.

The chain employs TRBV11-2 and TRBJ2-3; D might be TRBD1 (8 bases). Germline CDR1 reads SGHAT; CDR2 reads FQNNGV. V lost 4 bases to trimming and J lost 4 bases, with 15 bases between them. This CDR3 has 15 amino acids. The chain's CDR3 is CASSSYRGRADTQYF. CDR3 sequence (DNA): TGTGCCAGCAGCTCCTACAGGGGGAGGGCAGATACGCAGTATTTT.

The chain recombines TRBV11-2 with TRBJ2-7; 7 nucleotides line up with TRBD2. This CDR3 is 14 amino acids long. Germline V gene lookup returns CDR1 SGHAT and CDR2 FQNNGV. V lost 5 bases, J lost 2 bases, and 6 bases stayed unmatched. The CDR3 spells CASSQSGAPYEQYF. In nucleotides, the CDR3 is TGTGCCAGCAGCCAAAGCGGGGCGCCCTACGAGCAGTACTTC.

This clonotype was seen a handful of times. The CDR3 region has the DNA TGTGCCAGCAGCTTGCTAGGGGAATCCTACAATGAGCAGTTCTTC. Its protein product is CASSLLGESYNEQFF. The genes are TRBV7-2 and TRBJ2-1, with D possibly being TRBD1 (5 bases). The CDR3 consists of 15 residues. The ends were cut back, 3 bases at V and 1 base at J, with 10 bases in the middle. Per the germline V gene, CDR1 is SGHTA and CDR2 is FQGNSA.

The rearrangement joins TRBV10-3 to TRBJ1-3, with TRBD1 as a possible D gene (6 bases). The V end was cut by 6 bases, the J end by 0 bases, with 6 bases between. The CDR3 has 13 amino acids. The germline V gene has CDR1 ENHRY and CDR2 SYGVKD. The CDR3 region has the DNA TGTGCCATCAGGGACAGCTCTGGAAACACCATATATTTT. The encoded protein is CAIRDSSGNTIYF.

This clonotype occurred a few times. The chain uses TRBV12-3 or TRBV12-4 and TRBJ2-3, with TRBD2 matching over 7 bases. The CDR3 consists of 13 residues. V lost 6 bases to trimming and J lost 9 bases; unmatched junction nucleotides: 9. The CDR3 nucleotides read TGTGCCAGCAGCTCCGGACTAGTGGGGACGCAGTATTTT. Translation gives CASSSGLVGTQYF.

V usage is TRBV24-1 and J usage is TRBJ1-6, with 8 bases lining up with TRBD1. The germline V gene has CDR1 KGHDR and CDR2 SFDVKD. Trimming cost V 9 bases and J 2 bases; bases outside gene matches: 26. The CDR3 is made up of 22 amino acids. The DNA for the CDR3 is TGTGCCACCCAAACCGTGGGCGGCAGGGGGCCTCTTTCTAGCACCTATAATTCACCCCTCCACTTT. It is translated as CATQTVGGRGPLSSTYNSPLHF.

This clonotype was observed at least ten times. J is TRBJ1-2 and V is TRBV9, with 9 positions matching TRBD1. Germline CDR1 is SGDLS and CDR2 is YYNGEE. The CDR3 has 15 residues. V was pared by 3 bases and J by 5 bases, with 8 bases of the junction left unmatched. Here the CDR3 reads CASSAGTGNLYGYTF. Here the CDR3 DNA reads TGTGCCAGCAGCGCCGGGACAGGGAATCTTTATGGCTACACCTTC.

The table lists this clonotype with a few counts. The chain joins TRBV7-6 to TRBJ2-7; D remains unclear. The CDR3 runs 14 residues. The ends were cut back, 1 base at V and 0 bases at J, with 7 bases in the middle. Germline-derived CDR1 and CDR2 are SGHVS and FNYEAQ. The CDR3 loop is CASSLEAGSYEQYF. In DNA, the CDR3 is TGTGCCAGCAGCTTAGAGGCAGGCTCCTACGAGCAGTACTTC.

This clonotype was observed a few times. The V and J genes are TRBV6-5 and TRBJ1-2, with a tentative D call TRBD1 (5 bases). Germline CDR1 is MNHEY and CDR2 is SVGAGI. The CDR3 runs 15 residues. V was trimmed by 2 bases and J by 5 bases, leaving 15 bases between them. CDR3 in DNA: TGTGCCAGCAGTTACGTGACAGAGACGGGTTATGGCTACACCTTC. This sequence encodes CASSYVTETGYGYTF.

This clonotype was counted only a few times. V usage is TRBV30 and J usage is TRBJ1-5; D perhaps matches TRBD1 (6 bases). CDR3 length equals 15 residues. Germline CDR1 reads GTSNPN; CDR2 reads SVGIG (reference sequence). V was pared by 2 bases and J by 3 bases, with 14 bases between. CDR3 bases: TGTGCCTGGAGTACAGATACAGGGCTCAATCAGCCCCAGCATTTT. Translation: CAWSTDTGLNQPQHF.

This clonotype has just a few counts. The chain links TRBV9 to TRBJ2-7, with D tentatively TRBD1 (6 bases). CDR1 and CDR2 from the germline V gene are SGDLS and YYNGEE. V lost 0 bases and J 6 bases, leaving 13 bases between the germline ends. This CDR3 is 14 amino acids long. CDR3 bases: TGTGCCAGCAGCGTAGAACTGGGGGCGCCCGAGCAGTACGTC. Its protein product is CASSVELGAPEQYV.

This clonotype was detected only a few times. CDR3 residues: CASSLGLADASTDTQYF. CDR3 coding DNA: TGTGCCAGCAGCTTAGGCCTAGCGGACGCTAGCACAGATACGCAGTATTTT. This chain joins TRBV7-2 and TRBJ2-3; TRBD2 aligns across 7 bases. With V trimmed by 1 base and J by 0 bases, 7 bases remained unmatched. The CDR3 extends over 17 amino acids. Germline V gene lookup returns CDR1 SGHTA and CDR2 FQGNSA.